One and the same sample provided the 27 T cell receptor beta chains below, sequenced in a study of shared clonotypes between healthy human individuals. Only in-frame clones appear in the TCRdb table, and some are missing; sequencing was by immunoSEQ multiplex PCR. This table has more than 1,200,000 clones, 98% appearing once. Sequenced sample: naive CD4+ T cells sorted from blood. Subset meaning: CD45RA+ positively selected. These receptors were taken from a man aged 30-40 years in good health.

This chain uses TRBV6-1 with TRBJ1-2; D is unclear. In germline, CDR1 is MNHNS, CDR2 SASEGT. This CDR3 comprises 15 residues. Deletions cut 3 bases from V and 4 bases from J, with 15 bases between. The CDR3 nucleotides are TGTGCCAGCAGTGATTTACGGGGTTATTTCTATGGCTACACCTTC. It is translated as CASSDLRGYFYGYTF.

The V gene is TRBV5-1, the J gene TRBJ2-7; 11 nucleotides align to TRBD2. Germline V gene sequence: CDR1 SGHRS, CDR2 YFSETQ. V shed 0 bases, J shed 9 bases, and the junction held 8 bases outside the gene matches. The length of the CDR3 is 15 residues. CDR3 in amino acids: CASSLELAGGTGQYF. The CDR3 nucleotides read TGCGCCAGCAGCTTGGAGTTAGCGGGAGGGACTGGGCAGTACTTC.

This clone was found once. Other DNA sequences in the same sample also yield this CDR3. The chain links TRBV10-3 to TRBJ2-5; D gene unclear. V was cut by 0 bases and J by 5 bases, with 4 bases left in between. CDR3 size: 12 residues. Germline assignment: CDR1 ENHRY and CDR2 SYGVKD. For the CDR3, the DNA is TGTGCCATCAGTGAGTCGTTTGAGACCCAGTACTTC. It is translated as CAISESFETQYF.

Note on this clone: Other DNA sequences of this sample code for an identical CDR3. The chain is built from TRBV29-1 and TRBJ1-1; D not resolved. This CDR3 has 12 amino acids. Germline V gene sequence: CDR1 SQVTM, CDR2 ANQGSEA. The germline V and J ends were trimmed by 4 bases and 5 bases, with 11 bases remaining between them. The CDR3 loop is CSVGGFGTEAFF. The CDR3 DNA reads TGCAGCGTTGGAGGGTTCGGAACTGAAGCTTTCTTT. Supplemented by reference TRBV29-1 and TRBJ1-1, the full variable domain reads SAVISQKPSRDICQRGTSLTIQCQVDSQVTMMFWYRQQPGQSLTLIATANQGSEATYESGFVIDKFPISRPNLTFSTLTVSNMSPEDSSIYLCSVGGFGTEAFFGQGTRLTVV.

The J gene is TRBJ2-1, the V gene TRBV5-6; 9 bases map to TRBD2. The V gene's germline CDR1 is SGHDT and CDR2 YYEEEE. J gave up 0 bases and V 0 bases, and 4 bases lay outside the gene matches. The CDR3 sequence is 17 residues long. In DNA form, the CDR3 reads TGTGCCAGCAGCTTGGCACTAGCGGGTTCCTCCTACAATGAGCAGTTCTTC. Amino acids: CASSLALAGSSYNEQFF.

The V call is TRBV9, the J call TRBJ1-5; D may be TRBD1 (6 bases). Trimming stripped 3 bases from V and 6 bases from J, with 13 bases between. The CDR3 is 14 amino acids. Per the germline V gene, CDR1 is SGDLS and CDR2 is YYNGEE. CDR3 in DNA: TGTGCCAGCAGCGGTGGGACACAGGGTCAGCCCCAGCATTTT. Its translation is CASSGGTQGQPQHF.

V and J are TRBV2 and TRBJ2-1, with D perhaps TRBD2 (6 bases). The CDR3 consists of 12 residues. V was shortened by 4 bases and J by 13 bases, with 14 bases between the two germline ends. Germline V gene lookup returns CDR1 SNHLY and CDR2 FYNNEI. The CDR3 DNA follows: TGTGCCAGCAGTGGATCGCTAGCGCAACAGTTCTTC. It yields the protein CASSGSLAQQFF. Full variable domain (rest looked up from reference TRBV2 and TRBJ2-1): EPEVTQTPSHQVTQMGQEVILRCVPISNHLYFYWYRQILGQKVEFLVSFYNNEISEKSEIFDDQFSVERPDGSNFTLKIRSTKLEDSAMYFCASSGSLAQQFFGPGTRLTVL.

The chain employs TRBV6-1 and TRBJ2-7; TRBD2 agrees at 13 bases. J was trimmed by 5 bases and V by 7 bases; bases with no gene match: 8. CDR1 and CDR2 from the germline V gene are MNHNS and SASEGT. The CDR3 loop spans 15 amino acids. CDR3 coding DNA: TGTGCCAGCACCCCCGGGACTAGCGGGACGAACGAGCAGTACTTC. It yields the protein CASTPGTSGTNEQYF.

The chain has TRBV9 and TRBJ2-2, with TRBD2 identical over 10 bases. The CDR3 length is 17 residues. Germline loops: CDR1 SGDLS, CDR2 YYNGEE. V shed 4 bases and J 1 base; nucleotides not matched to a gene: 7. The CDR3 is CASSIRGLAENTGELFF. CDR3 bases: TGTGCCAGCAGCATCCGCGGACTAGCGGAGAACACCGGGGAGCTGTTTTTT.

The chain has TRBV7-2 and TRBJ1-2, with no clear D. The germline V and J ends were trimmed by 1 base and 5 bases, with 14 bases remaining between them. The CDR3 covers 15 residues. CDR1 is SGHTA, CDR2 FQGNSA, per germline. The CDR3 DNA reads as TGTGCCAGCAGCTTAGGACTTGGCCGAGGATATGGCTACACCTTC. Translated, it gives CASSLGLGRGYGYTF.

CDR3 in DNA: TGCGCCAGCAGCCCGGAGAGGCTCCCCTATGGCTACACCTTC. It specifies CASSPERLPYGYTF. This sequence joins TRBV5-1 and TRBJ1-2; D not certain. The CDR3 covers 14 residues. Germline V gene lookup returns CDR1 SGHRS and CDR2 YFSETQ. Trimming cost V 4 bases and J 4 bases, with 14 bases left between them.

The chain combines TRBV19 with TRBJ2-4; perhaps D is TRBD1 or TRBD2 (5 bases each). Per the germline V gene, CDR1 is LNHDA and CDR2 is SQIVND (reference sequence). Trimming removed 6 bases at V and 7 bases at J, with 13 bases between. This CDR3 has 13 residues. CDR3 DNA sequence: TGTGCCAGTAGAGAGAGGGGTAGTAACATTCAGTACTTC. It yields the protein CASRERGSNIQYF.

Of note for this clone: Other DNA sequences from this sample encode an identical CDR3 as well. This rearrangement joins TRBV9 to TRBJ2-2, with D possibly being TRBD2 (5 bases). Per germline, CDR1 SGDLS and CDR2 YYNGEE. V lost 4 bases to trimming and J lost 1 base, with 11 bases between them. There are 15 residues in the CDR3. The CDR3 loop is CASSPRGQNTGELFF. DNA for the CDR3: TGTGCCAGCAGCCCCCGAGGGCAGAACACCGGGGAGCTGTTTTTT.

This chain joins TRBV5-1 and TRBJ2-1; TRBD1 is a possible D gene (5 bases). CDR1 is SGHRS and CDR2 is YFSETQ in the germline V gene. V was pared by 1 base and J by 7 bases, with 12 bases between. The CDR3 extends over 14 amino acids. CDR3 coding DNA: TGCGCCAGCAGCTTGAGGCAGGGTAATAATGAGCAGTTCTTC. Translating gives CASSLRQGNNEQFF.

The chain joins TRBV5-4 to TRBJ2-1; a weak D match, TRBD2 (6 bases). V lost 4 bases, J lost 4 bases, and 18 bases lay in between. The CDR3 covers 16 residues. The germline V gene has CDR1 SGHNT and CDR2 YYREEE (reference sequence). The CDR3 is CASSPPGGSPYNEQFF. The CDR3 nucleotides read TGTGCCAGCAGCCCCCCCGGGGGTAGCCCTTACAATGAGCAGTTCTTC.

The chain joins TRBV6-6 to TRBJ2-5, with 9 positions matching TRBD1. Looked up from germline, CDR1 is MNHNY and CDR2 is SVGAGI (reference sequence). V was pared by 2 bases and J by 4 bases, with 8 bases of the junction left unmatched. The CDR3 length is 16 residues. CDR3 in DNA: TGTGCCAGCAGTTACCCCTGGACAGGGGTCAGAGAGACCCAGTACTTC. Its protein product is CASSYPWTGVRETQYF.

The chain joins TRBV14 to TRBJ1-2; D is unresolved. CDR1 is SGHDN and CDR2 is FVKESK in the germline V gene. This CDR3 spans 15 amino acids. The germline V and J ends were trimmed by 4 bases and 1 base, with 13 bases remaining between them. As DNA, the CDR3 is TGTGCCAGCAGCCCCCGAGGAGGATATAACTATGGCTACACCTTC. Translation: CASSPRGGYNYGYTF.

The rearrangement links TRBV5-4 to TRBJ2-1, with TRBD1 matching 12 bases. The CDR3 consists of 15 residues. The V gene end was trimmed by 0 bases and the J gene end by 7 bases; junction bases not matched to a gene: 2. Germline CDR1 SGHNT, CDR2 YYREEE (reference sequence). In DNA form, the CDR3 reads TGTGCCAGCAGCTTGGGGGGACAGGGGGCGAATGAGCAGTTCTTC. Translated: CASSLGGQGANEQFF.

In this sample, this clone turned up a few times. The chain's CDR3 is CASSLGRVISTDTQYF. CDR3 sequence (DNA): TGTGCCAGCAGCTTAGGACGGGTGATTAGCACAGATACGCAGTATTTT. The chain links TRBV7-9 to TRBJ2-3, with no clear D. From germline, CDR1 is SEHNR and CDR2 FQNEAQ (reference sequence). The ends were cut back, 1 base at V and 0 bases at J, with 11 bases in the middle. This CDR3 comprises 16 residues.

The chain has TRBV6-1 and TRBJ1-1, with 8 bases identical to TRBD1. Germline V CDR1 and CDR2: MNHNS, SASEGT. The CDR3 extends over 15 amino acids. Unmatched junction bases numbered 8, after V lost 2 bases and J lost 6 bases. This CDR3 reads CASSELAGGASEAFF. As DNA, the CDR3 is TGTGCCAGCAGTGAATTGGCAGGGGGCGCGTCTGAAGCTTTCTTT.

The chain couples TRBV6-4 to TRBJ1-3; D may be TRBD1 (5 bases). Germline CDR1 and CDR2: MRHNA and SNTAGT. Between the trimmed V and J ends, which lost 5 bases and 3 bases, there was a span of 23 bases. The CDR3 consists of 18 residues. This CDR3 reads CASSFAPGPKAVGNTIYF. Written as DNA, the CDR3 is TGTGCCAGCAGTTTTGCCCCGGGACCAAAGGCCGTTGGAAACACCATATATTTT.

The chain links TRBV19 to TRBJ1-3; no definite D call. The V end was cut by 4 bases, the J end by 1 base, with 11 bases between. The CDR3 length is 15 residues. Germline CDR1 is LNHDA and CDR2 is SQIVND (reference sequence). CDR3: CASSRPRRSGNTIYF. As DNA, the CDR3 is TGTGCCAGTAGTAGACCCCGGAGATCTGGAAACACCATATATTTT.

The chain combines TRBV1 with TRBJ2-7; the table's D call TRBD1 went unverified against the DNA. TRBV1 is listed as a pseudogene. The CDR3 runs to 15 residues. The CDR3 is CTSRLQPPGSYEQYF. Here the CDR3 DNA reads TGCACCAGCAGGTTACAGCCCCCCGGCTCCTACGAGCAGTACTTC.

The chain carries TRBV15 and TRBJ2-7, with 8 bases matching TRBD2. The CDR3 spans 15 residues. Germline CDR1 is LNHNV and CDR2 is YYDKDF (reference sequence). The ends lost 6 bases at V and 0 bases at J; junction bases unmatched: 7. The CDR3: CATSGGRTSSYEQYF. The CDR3 bases are TGTGCCACCAGTGGCGGGAGGACGAGCTCCTACGAGCAGTACTTC.

The genes are TRBV5-1 and TRBJ1-2, with TRBD1 as a possible D gene (5 bases). Looked up from germline, CDR1 is SGHRS and CDR2 is YFSETQ. V was cut by 0 bases and J by 8 bases, with 11 bases left in between. This CDR3 region has 13 residues. The CDR3 reads CASSLEGQGGYTF. In DNA, the CDR3 is TGCGCCAGCAGCTTGGAAGGTCAGGGAGGCTACACCTTC.

V is TRBV5-6 and J is TRBJ1-2; D call uncertain. The V gene lost 2 bases and the J gene lost 2 bases, with 10 bases spanning the gap. Per the germline V gene, CDR1 is SGHDT and CDR2 is YYEEEE. The CDR3 runs to 14 residues. The CDR3: CASSFEGLNYGYTF. The CDR3 DNA sequence: TGTGCCAGCAGCTTCGAGGGTTTGAACTATGGCTACACCTTC.

Concerning this clone itself: Germline is not matched at one junction end, which may reflect a read error. The chain is built from TRBV7-7 and TRBJ2-7, with 7 nucleotides matching TRBD1. Germline CDR1 reads SSHAT; CDR2 reads FNYEAQ (reference sequence). This CDR3 has 15 amino acids. CDR3: CASSLAPGGSYEQYF. The CDR3 bases are TGTGCTAGCAGCTTAGCGCCAGGGGGCTCCTACGAGCAGTACTTC. Combining the CDR3 with reference TRBV7-7 and TRBJ2-7 gives the whole variable domain GAGVSQSPRYKVTKRGQDVTLRCDPISSHATLYWYQQALGQGPEFLTYFNYEAQPDKSGLPSDRFSAERPEGSISTLTIQRTEQRDSAMYRCASSLAPGGSYEQYFGPGTRLTVT.